This T cell receptor beta chain was obtained from a study of OX40 agonist ivuxolimab in advanced cancers. Study-level background: Patients enrolled in dose escalation were diagnosed with hepatocellular carcinoma, melanoma, renal cell or head and neck cancer. Overall study findings and caveats: Blood T cells, both CD4+ and CD8+, expanded clonally by week 6 at 0.1 to 3.0 mg/kg.

Clones were read by immunoSEQ multiplex PCR, and TCRdb kept only the in-frame ones, dropping some. This sample yields fewer than 85,000 clones, of which 85% are seen a single time; about 0.49% belongs to the top ten. About this clone: Its antigen is undetermined.

The sequencing used CD4+ or CD8+ T cells sorted from blood, collected in a trial of the OX40 agonist ivuxolimab. The sequence came from an adult with an advanced solid tumor such as melanoma, head and neck, liver or kidney cancer.

In DNA form, the CDR3 reads TGTGCCAGCAGCTTAGGAGGAGGAGGTGAAAAACTGTTTTTT. Its translation: CASSLGGGGEKLFF. The chain couples TRBV7-2 to TRBJ1-4; no firm D call. The CDR3 is made up of 14 amino acids. Trimming took 1 base from V and 7 from J, leaving 10 bases between them. Germline V lookup: CDR1 SGHTA, CDR2 FQGNSA. The whole variable domain, filled in from reference TRBV7-2 and TRBJ1-4, reads GAGVSQSPSNKVTEKGKDVELRCDPISGHTALYWYRQSLGQGLEFLIYFQGNSAPDKSGLPSDRFSAERTGGSVSTLTIQRTQQEDSAVYLCASSLGGGGEKLFFGSGTQLSVL.